Each of the 30 T cell receptor beta chains below was sequenced from the same sample in a study of T cells in Graves' hyperthyroidism and ophthalmopathy (dated by TCRdb to the late 2010s). Libraries came from multiplex PCR. The sequencer listed for this sample is Illumina HiSeq 2000. The TCR beta CDR3 regions were amplified from RNA transcripts. A first-round RT-PCR of the TCR CDR3 used the HTBI primer set with the Qiagen OneStep RT-PCR kit. The raw public data were reprocessed by TCRdb itself: fastp quality trimming at Q25, MiXCR clonotype calling, in-frame beta chains only. Merged by CDR3 protein, the rows form single entries marked with the most common genes and DNA. This sample holds about 290,000 distinct CDR3 sequences; roughly an eighth were observed only once. Approximately 7.9% of the sample is taken by the ten largest. The sample was blood. These receptors were taken from a woman aged 35 to 49 with Graves' hyperthyroidism.

This clonotype appeared a few times. J is TRBJ2-1 and V is TRBV19, with TRBD2 matching over 12 bases. This CDR3 spans 16 amino acids. V was pared by 7 bases and J by 1 base, with 5 bases of the junction left unmatched. From germline, CDR1 is LNHDA and CDR2 SQIVND (reference sequence). The CDR3 here is CASKALAGGSYNEQFF. The CDR3 DNA is TGTGCCAGTAAGGCCCTAGCGGGAGGGTCCTACAATGAGCAGTTCTTC.

This clonotype was seen ten or more times. As DNA, the CDR3 is TGTGCCAGCAGACCGGGACAGGGGGCCGAGCAGTACTTC. This translates into CASRPGQGAEQYF. V usage is TRBV27 and J usage is TRBJ2-7; TRBD1 matches 12 bases. The CDR3 extends over 13 amino acids. J lost 6 bases, V lost 6 bases, and 3 bases had no gene match. Germline values: CDR1 MNHEY, CDR2 SMNVEV (reference sequence).

This clonotype was seen many times. The rearrangement joins TRBV28 to TRBJ2-7; possible D gene TRBD1, 5 bases. This CDR3 contains 16 residues. The germline gives CDR1 MDHEN, CDR2 SYDVKM. V lost 2 bases to trimming and J lost 5 bases, with 19 bases between them. CDR3 residues: CASSLRKTIGVNEQYF. The CDR3 nucleotides are TGTGCCAGCAGTTTAAGAAAAACGATAGGGGTCAACGAGCAGTACTTC.

With respect to this clonotype: A much larger clone is a single base away; this may be a read error. The CDR3 reads CASRSGTSGRPQTEELFF. CDR3 in DNA: TGTGCCAGCAGATCCGGGACTAGCGGGAGACCCCAGACCGAGGAGCTGTTTTTT. The chain recombines TRBV27 with TRBJ2-2; 14 bases match TRBD2. Per the germline V gene, CDR1 is MNHEY and CDR2 is SMNVEV (reference sequence). The CDR3 runs 18 residues.

This chain joins TRBV9 and TRBJ2-1; 13 bases align to TRBD2. Germline values: CDR1 SGDLS, CDR2 YYNGEE. The CDR3 is made up of 16 amino acids. V shed 2 bases, J shed 4 bases, and the junction held 3 bases outside the gene matches. The CDR3: CASSVQGLAGYNEQFF. CDR3 bases: TGTGCCAGCAGCGTCCAGGGACTAGCGGGATACAATGAGCAGTTCTTC.

This clonotype was seen repeatedly, ten times or more. V is TRBV12-3 or TRBV12-4 and J is TRBJ1-5, with TRBD1 identical over 8 bases. The CDR3 loop spans 18 amino acids. Trimming took 2 bases from V and 2 from J; bases not matched to a gene: 11. The CDR3: CASSLRGSGGRGNQPQHF. CDR3 in DNA: TGTGCCAGCAGTTTAAGAGGGTCAGGGGGCCGGGGCAATCAGCCCCAGCATTTT.

V usage is TRBV7-8 and J usage is TRBJ1-3, with 7 bases matching TRBD1. This CDR3 contains 16 residues. Germline-derived CDR1 and CDR2 are SGHVS and FQNEAQ. Unmatched junction bases numbered 9, after V lost 5 bases and J lost 2 bases. CDR3 sequence: CASSLRQGSTGNTIYF. For the CDR3, the DNA is TGTGCCAGCAGCCTCCGACAGGGTAGCACTGGAAACACCATATATTTT.

This clonotype was seen ten or more times. The gene calls are TRBV20-1 and TRBJ2-3; D gene ambiguous. This CDR3 is 13 amino acids long. V lost 4 bases and J 3 bases, leaving 11 bases between the germline ends. Looked up from germline, CDR1 is DFQATT and CDR2 is SNEGSKA (reference sequence). Here the CDR3 reads CSATTYRTDTQYF. The CDR3 coding sequence is TGCAGTGCTACTACTTATAGAACAGATACGCAGTATTTT.

This clonotype was counted at least ten times. The chain uses TRBV14 and TRBJ1-6; D gene ambiguous. Trimming removed 2 bases from V and 10 bases from J, with 6 bases in between. This CDR3 is built from 12 residues. Germline-derived CDR1 and CDR2 are SGHDN and FVKESK. CDR3 nucleotides: TGTGCCAGCAGCCAACGAAGATCACCCCTCCACTTT. This codes for CASSQRRSPLHF.

This clonotype was detected many times. The chain couples TRBV5-6 to TRBJ1-2, with TRBD1 as a possible D gene (6 bases). CDR1 is SGHDT and CDR2 is YYEEEE in the germline V gene. The length of the CDR3 is 14 residues. Trimming pared 3 bases from V and 8 bases from J, leaving 17 bases between. CDR3 coding DNA: TGTGCCAGCAGCTCCTACATCCTAAGGGGGGGCTACACCTTC. Protein product: CASSSYILRGGYTF.

The chain links TRBV7-9 to TRBJ2-1; D is unclear. The germline gives CDR1 SEHNR, CDR2 FQNEAQ (reference sequence). V dropped 3 bases and J dropped 2 bases, with 8 bases sitting between them. The CDR3 loop spans 14 amino acids. The CDR3 spells CASSFAVAYNEQFF. The DNA of the CDR3 is TGTGCCAGCAGCTTTGCAGTTGCCTACAATGAGCAGTTCTTC.

This clonotype occurred many times. This chain links TRBV7-2 with TRBJ1-1; 9 nucleotides align to TRBD1. Per germline, CDR1 SGHTA and CDR2 FQGNSA. The CDR3 has 14 amino acids. The V and J ends lost 5 bases and 4 bases, in that order; junction bases with no gene match: 5. CDR3 loop: CASSLPDRGTEAFF. The CDR3 DNA is TGTGCCAGCAGCCTTCCGGACAGGGGCACTGAAGCTTTCTTT.

This clonotype appeared a few times. The chain has TRBV24-1 and TRBJ2-2; 12 bases are a match to TRBD2. V gave up 6 bases and J gave up 6 bases; unmatched junction bases: 7. The CDR3 contains 16 residues. CDR1 KGHDR and CDR2 SFDVKD come from the germline V gene. CDR3 residues: CATSPPGTSGPGELFF. As DNA, the CDR3 is TGTGCCACCAGTCCTCCCGGGACTAGCGGGCCCGGGGAGCTGTTTTTT.

This clonotype was seen just once. The CDR3 region has the DNA TGCAGTGCTAGAGTCGAACTAGCGGGAGGCTTTGCGGACGGGGAGCTGTTTTTT. As protein: CSARVELAGGFADGELFF. This chain connects TRBV20-1 to TRBJ2-2; 12 bases are shared with TRBD2. Germline lookup yields CDR1 DFQATT and CDR2 SNEGSKA (reference sequence). This CDR3 contains 18 residues. J lost 7 bases, V lost 1 base, and 13 bases had no gene match.

At least ten counts were recorded for this clonotype. The chain joins TRBV29-1 to TRBJ2-1, with D possibly TRBD2 on 6 matching bases. The CDR3 contains 12 residues. The V and J ends lost 3 bases and 3 bases respectively, with 6 bases between them. The germline V gene has CDR1 SQVTM and CDR2 ANQGSEA. The CDR3: CSVERDYNEQFF. CDR3 DNA sequence: TGCAGCGTTGAGCGGGACTACAATGAGCAGTTCTTC.

V gene TRBV29-1 combines with J gene TRBJ2-3; no definite D call. The CDR3 extends over 12 amino acids. Germline lookup yields CDR1 SQVTM and CDR2 ANQGSEA. V was cut by 1 base and J by 8 bases, with 10 bases left in between. CDR3 protein: CSVEGVGFTQYF. The DNA for the CDR3 is TGCAGCGTTGAAGGGGTTGGATTTACGCAGTATTTT.

Ten or more counts support this clonotype. The chain uses TRBV27 and TRBJ1-6; the D is unclear. The CDR3 runs 14 residues. The V gene lost 4 bases and the J gene lost 7 bases, with 11 bases spanning the gap. The germline CDR1 and CDR2 sequences are MNHEY and SMNVEV (reference sequence). CDR3: CASSSGLQNSPLHF. For the CDR3, the DNA is TGTGCCAGCAGTTCCGGGCTCCAAAATTCACCCCTCCACTTT.

This clonotype was observed at least ten times. The J gene is TRBJ1-5, the V gene TRBV10-3; D perhaps matches TRBD1 (5 bases). Germline values: CDR1 ENHRY, CDR2 SYGVKD. CDR3 size: 13 residues. Trimming left V 9 bases short and J 6 bases short, with 15 bases between. The CDR3 bases are TGTGCCATAGGCAGGGAAGTCGGTCAGCCCCAGCATTTT. This translates into CAIGREVGQPQHF.

This clonotype was picked up many times. V gene TRBV29-1 combines with J gene TRBJ2-3; D remains ambiguous. Per germline, CDR1 SQVTM and CDR2 ANQGSEA. V lost 5 bases and J lost 1, with 7 bases in between. This CDR3 spans 12 amino acids. CDR3 residues: CSVLYGTDTQYF. CDR3 coding DNA: TGCAGCGTTTTGTACGGCACAGATACGCAGTATTTT.

Many counts were recorded for this clonotype. The rearrangement joins TRBV5-1 to TRBJ2-5; 8 bases align to TRBD1. The CDR3 totals 14 residues. Looked up from germline, CDR1 is SGHRS and CDR2 is YFSETQ. V trimming: 6 bases; J trimming: 2 bases; junction bases outside the gene matches: 6. DNA for the CDR3: TGCGCCAGCAAGTTCGGACAGGGACAAGAGACCCAGTACTTC. Protein sequence: CASKFGQGQETQYF. The complete variable domain, with remaining parts taken from reference TRBV5-1 and TRBJ2-5, reads KAGVTQTPRYLIKTRGQQVTLSCSPISGHRSVSWYQQTPGQGLQFLFEYFSETQRNKGNFPGRFSGRQFSNSRSEMNVSTLELGDSALYLCASKFGQGQETQYFGPGTRLLVL.

This clonotype occurred many times. The chain has TRBV28 and TRBJ2-1; 11 nucleotides align to TRBD2. V lost 6 bases and J lost 3; bases outside the gene matches: 4. CDR1 is MDHEN and CDR2 is SYDVKM in the germline V gene. The CDR3 runs 15 residues. CDR3 coding DNA: TGTGCCAGCAGAACGGGACTAGCGGACTACAATGAGCAGTTCTTC. Its translation: CASRTGLADYNEQFF.

This clonotype was observed many times. V usage is TRBV7-9 and J usage is TRBJ2-1; 8 bases are shared with TRBD2. The ends lost 5 bases at V and 10 bases at J; junction bases unmatched: 10. Germline-derived CDR1 and CDR2 are SEHNR and FQNEAQ (reference sequence). The CDR3 totals 14 residues. This CDR3 reads CASSPSGLPREQFF. The CDR3 DNA reads TGTGCCAGCAGCCCTAGCGGGTTGCCTCGAGAGCAGTTCTTC.

This clonotype showed up many times. This chain uses TRBV19 with TRBJ1-1; 7 nucleotides line up with TRBD1. Trimming at V came to 4 bases and at J to 1 base, leaving 3 bases not matched to a gene. Germline CDR1 and CDR2: LNHDA and SQIVND (reference sequence). The CDR3 has 14 residues. The CDR3 region is CASSKTGSNTEAFF. The CDR3 coding sequence is TGTGCCAGTAGTAAGACAGGGTCGAACACTGAAGCTTTCTTT. The whole variable domain, remainder taken from reference TRBV19 and TRBJ1-1, is DGGITQSPKYLFRKEGQNVTLSCEQNLNHDAMYWYRQDPGQGLRLIYYSQIVNDFQKGDIAEGYSVSREKKESFPLTVTSAQKNPTAFYLCASSKTGSNTEAFFGQGTRLTVV.

This clonotype was seen at least ten times. CDR3 amino acids: CASSLFQGVQETQYF. The CDR3 nucleotides are TGTGCCAGCAGCTTATTCCAGGGGGTCCAAGAGACCCAGTACTTC. The chain joins TRBV7-2 to TRBJ2-5; TRBD1 matches 7 bases. Germline V gives CDR1 SGHTA, CDR2 FQGNSA. CDR3 length equals 15 residues. V was pared by 2 bases and J by 1 base, with 4 bases of the junction left unmatched.

This clonotype was recorded at least ten times. This chain links TRBV5-1 with TRBJ2-4, with TRBD2 matching 11 bases. The V segment lost 3 bases and the J segment 0 bases; nucleotides outside the gene matches: 2. The CDR3 length is 16 residues. From germline, CDR1 is SGHRS and CDR2 YFSETQ. The CDR3, as DNA: TGCGCCAGCAGCTCGGGACTAGCGGTAGCCAAAAACATTCAGTACTTC. Its protein is CASSSGLAVAKNIQYF.

This clonotype came up many times. CDR3 coding DNA: TGTGCCAGCAGCCGCCCGGGACAGCGCTATGGCTACACCTTC. Its protein is CASSRPGQRYGYTF. The J gene is TRBJ1-2, the V gene TRBV5-6; TRBD1 matches at 7 bases. CDR1 and CDR2 (germline): SGHDT, YYEEEE. This CDR3 comprises 14 residues. V was pared by 4 bases and J by 4 bases, with 7 bases of the junction left unmatched.

This clonotype was counted many times. The V and J genes are TRBV7-2 and TRBJ1-4, with a possible D match to TRBD1 (5 bases). Germline V CDR1 and CDR2: SGHTA, FQGNSA. This CDR3 has 15 amino acids. The V gene lost 4 bases and the J gene lost 6 bases, with 15 bases spanning the gap. CDR3 DNA sequence: TGTGCCAGCAGCTGGGCAGGGTTGGCGGATGAAAAACTGTTTTTT. Protein: CASSWAGLADEKLFF.

The sample holds many counts of this clonotype. V gene TRBV11-2 combines with J gene TRBJ1-1; D ambiguous. Per the germline V gene, CDR1 is SGHAT and CDR2 is FQNNGV. The CDR3 spans 13 residues. V was pared by 4 bases and J by 0 bases, with 6 bases between. CDR3: CASSWPLNTEAFF. CDR3 sequence (DNA): TGTGCCAGCAGCTGGCCCTTGAACACTGAAGCTTTCTTT.

This chain uses TRBV4-2 with TRBJ1-5; no clear D gene. Germline V gene data show CDR1 as LGHNA and CDR2 as YNFKEQ. The CDR3 contains 15 residues. Trimming shortened V by 1 base and J by 3 bases, and 10 bases separated the two germline ends. The CDR3 sequence is CASSQGWRDNQPQHF. The CDR3 DNA follows: TGTGCCAGCAGCCAAGGCTGGAGGGACAATCAGCCCCAGCATTTT.

This chain links TRBV5-8 with TRBJ2-1, with 15 nucleotides matching TRBD2. The CDR3 length is 14 residues. V lost 4 bases and J lost 10; bases outside the gene matches: 3. Germline values: CDR1 SGHTS, CDR2 YDEGEE. As DNA, the CDR3 is TGTGCCAGCAGCAGGGGACTAGCGGGAGGCGAGCAGTTCTTC. The encoded protein is CASSRGLAGGEQFF.